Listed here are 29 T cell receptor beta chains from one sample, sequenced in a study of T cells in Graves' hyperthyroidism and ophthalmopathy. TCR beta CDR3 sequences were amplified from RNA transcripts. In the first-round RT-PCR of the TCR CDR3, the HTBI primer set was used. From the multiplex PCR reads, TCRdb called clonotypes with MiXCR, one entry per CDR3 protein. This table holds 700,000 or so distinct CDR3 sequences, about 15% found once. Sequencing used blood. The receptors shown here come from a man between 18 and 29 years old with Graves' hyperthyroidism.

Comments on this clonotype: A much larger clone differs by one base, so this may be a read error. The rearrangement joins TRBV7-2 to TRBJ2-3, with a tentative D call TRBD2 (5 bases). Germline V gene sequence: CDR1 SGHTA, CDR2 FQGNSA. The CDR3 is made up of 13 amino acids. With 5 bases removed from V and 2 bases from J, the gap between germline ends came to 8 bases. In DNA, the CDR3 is TGTGCCAGCAGCCCACTAGACACAGATACGCAGTATTTT. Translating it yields CASSPLDTDTQYF.

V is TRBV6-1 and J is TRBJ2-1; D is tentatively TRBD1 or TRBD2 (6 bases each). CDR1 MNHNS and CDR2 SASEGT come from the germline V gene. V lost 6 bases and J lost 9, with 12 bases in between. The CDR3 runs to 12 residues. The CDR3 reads CASREGGGEQFF. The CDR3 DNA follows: TGTGCCAGCAGGGAGGGGGGCGGTGAGCAGTTCTTC.

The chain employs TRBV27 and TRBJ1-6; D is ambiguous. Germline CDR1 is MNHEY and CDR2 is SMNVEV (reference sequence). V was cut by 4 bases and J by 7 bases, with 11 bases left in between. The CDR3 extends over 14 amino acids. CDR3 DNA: TGTGCCAGCAGTTGGAATCTTGGGAATTCACCCCTCCACTTT. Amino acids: CASSWNLGNSPLHF.

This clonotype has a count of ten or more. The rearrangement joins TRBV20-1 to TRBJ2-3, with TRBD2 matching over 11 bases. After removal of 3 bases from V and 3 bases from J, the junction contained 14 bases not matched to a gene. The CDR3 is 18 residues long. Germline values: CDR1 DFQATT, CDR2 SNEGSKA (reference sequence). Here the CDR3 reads CSASGVGSGRAQTDTQYF. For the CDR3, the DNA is TGCAGTGCTAGCGGGGTGGGTAGCGGGAGGGCCCAGACAGATACGCAGTATTTT.

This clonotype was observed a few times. CDR3 sequence (DNA): TGCAGCGTTGATAGACAGGGCGGTAACTATGGCTACACCTTC. Translated, it gives CSVDRQGGNYGYTF. The chain combines TRBV29-1 with TRBJ1-2, with 7 bases aligning to TRBD1. V lost 3 bases to trimming and J lost 1 base; unmatched junction nucleotides: 5. The CDR3 is made up of 14 amino acids. Germline lookup yields CDR1 SQVTM and CDR2 ANQGSEA. The full variable domain, its missing parts supplied by reference TRBV29-1 and TRBJ1-2, is SAVISQKPSRDICQRGTSLTIQCQVDSQVTMMFWYRQQPGQSLTLIATANQGSEATYESGFVIDKFPISRPNLTFSTLTVSNMSPEDSSIYLCSVDRQGGNYGYTFGSGTRLTVV.

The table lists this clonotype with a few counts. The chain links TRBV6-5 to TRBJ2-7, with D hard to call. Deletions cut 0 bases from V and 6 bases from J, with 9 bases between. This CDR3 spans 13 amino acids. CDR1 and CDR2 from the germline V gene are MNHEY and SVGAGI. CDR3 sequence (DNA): TGTGCCAGCAGTTACTCAACCGGGTTCGAGCAGTACTTC. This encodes CASSYSTGFEQYF.

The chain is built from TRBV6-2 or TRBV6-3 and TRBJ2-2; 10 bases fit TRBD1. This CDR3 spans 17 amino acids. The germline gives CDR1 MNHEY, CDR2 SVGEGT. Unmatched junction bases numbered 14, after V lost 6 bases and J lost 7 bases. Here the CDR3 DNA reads TGTGCCAGCAGGCATGGATACCGACAGGGGGCAGGCGGGGAGCTGTTTTTT. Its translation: CASRHGYRQGAGGELFF.

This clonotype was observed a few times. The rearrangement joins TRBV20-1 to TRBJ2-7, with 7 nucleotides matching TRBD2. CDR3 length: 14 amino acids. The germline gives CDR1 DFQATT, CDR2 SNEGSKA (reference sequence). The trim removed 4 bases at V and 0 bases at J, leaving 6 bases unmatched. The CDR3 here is CSAILGGPSYEQYF. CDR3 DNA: TGCAGTGCTATTTTGGGAGGGCCCTCCTACGAGCAGTACTTC.

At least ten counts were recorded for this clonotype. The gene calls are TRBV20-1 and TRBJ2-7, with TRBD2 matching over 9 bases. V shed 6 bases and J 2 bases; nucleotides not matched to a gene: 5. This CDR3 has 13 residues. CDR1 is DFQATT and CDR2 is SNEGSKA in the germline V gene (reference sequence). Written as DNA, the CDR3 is TGCAGTGCCCCCTTAGCGGGGGCCTACGAGCAGTACTTC. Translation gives CSAPLAGAYEQYF.

CDR3 region: CASSADSGQGLNSPLHF. The CDR3 DNA reads as TGTGCCAGCAGCGCCGACTCGGGACAGGGTTTGAATTCACCCCTCCACTTT. V is TRBV9 and J is TRBJ1-6; 9 bases fit TRBD1. With V trimmed by 3 bases and J by 7 bases, 11 bases remained unmatched. The CDR3 has 17 amino acids. Germline loops: CDR1 SGDLS, CDR2 YYNGEE.

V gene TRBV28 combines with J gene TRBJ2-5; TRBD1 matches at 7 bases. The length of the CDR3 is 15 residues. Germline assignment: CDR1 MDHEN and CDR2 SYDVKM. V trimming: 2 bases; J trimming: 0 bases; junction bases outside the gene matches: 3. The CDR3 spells CASSLGTAYQETQYF. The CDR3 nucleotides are TGTGCCAGCAGTTTAGGGACAGCATACCAAGAGACCCAGTACTTC.

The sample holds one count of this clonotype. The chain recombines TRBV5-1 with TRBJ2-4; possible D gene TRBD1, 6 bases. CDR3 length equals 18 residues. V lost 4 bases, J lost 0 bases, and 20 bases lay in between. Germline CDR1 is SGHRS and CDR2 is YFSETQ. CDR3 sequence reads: CASSLDTDRFRAKNIQYF. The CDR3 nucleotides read TGCGCCAGCAGCCTAGATACCGACAGGTTCAGAGCCAAAAACATTCAGTACTTC.

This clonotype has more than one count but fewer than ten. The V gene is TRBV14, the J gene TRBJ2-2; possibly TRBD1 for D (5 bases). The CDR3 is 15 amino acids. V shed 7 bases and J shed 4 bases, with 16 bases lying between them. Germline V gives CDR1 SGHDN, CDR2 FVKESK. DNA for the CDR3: TGTGCCAGCAACCAGGTAATCAGGGCCACCGGGGAGCTGTTTTTT. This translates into CASNQVIRATGELFF.

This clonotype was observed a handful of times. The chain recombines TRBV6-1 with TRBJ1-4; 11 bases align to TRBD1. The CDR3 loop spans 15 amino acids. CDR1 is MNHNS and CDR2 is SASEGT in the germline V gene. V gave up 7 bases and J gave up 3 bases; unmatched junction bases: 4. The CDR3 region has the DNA TGTGCCAGCATGCCGGACAGGGGGCCTAATGAAAAACTGTTTTTT. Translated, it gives CASMPDRGPNEKLFF.

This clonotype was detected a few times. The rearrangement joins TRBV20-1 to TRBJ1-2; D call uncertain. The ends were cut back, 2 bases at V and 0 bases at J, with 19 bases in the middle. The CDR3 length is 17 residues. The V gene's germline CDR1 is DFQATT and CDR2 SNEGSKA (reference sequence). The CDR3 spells CSARLPDVRWTNYGYTF. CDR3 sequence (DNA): TGCAGTGCTAGACTACCTGACGTGAGGTGGACTAACTATGGCTACACCTTC.

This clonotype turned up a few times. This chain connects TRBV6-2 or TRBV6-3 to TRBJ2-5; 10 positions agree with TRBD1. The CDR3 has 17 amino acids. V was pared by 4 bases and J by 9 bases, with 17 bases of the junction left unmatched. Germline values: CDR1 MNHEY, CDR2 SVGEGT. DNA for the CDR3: TGTGCCAGCAGTTCATTCGGTCTGGACAGGGGGTTAGGCCCCCAGTACTTC. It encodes CASSSFGLDRGLGPQYF.

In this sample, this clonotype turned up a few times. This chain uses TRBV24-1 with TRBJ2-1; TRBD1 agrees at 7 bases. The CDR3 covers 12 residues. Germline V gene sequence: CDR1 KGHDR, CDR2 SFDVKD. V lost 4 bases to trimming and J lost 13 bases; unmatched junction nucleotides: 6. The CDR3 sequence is CATSEGRDSQFF. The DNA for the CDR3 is TGTGCCACCAGTGAGGGCCGGGACAGCCAGTTCTTC.

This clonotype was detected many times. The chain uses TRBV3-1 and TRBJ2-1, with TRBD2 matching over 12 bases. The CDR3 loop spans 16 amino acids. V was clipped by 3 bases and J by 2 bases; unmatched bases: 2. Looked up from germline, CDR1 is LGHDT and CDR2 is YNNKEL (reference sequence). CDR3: CASSQTSGSAYNEQFF. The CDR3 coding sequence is TGTGCCAGCAGCCAGACTAGCGGGAGCGCCTACAATGAGCAGTTCTTC.

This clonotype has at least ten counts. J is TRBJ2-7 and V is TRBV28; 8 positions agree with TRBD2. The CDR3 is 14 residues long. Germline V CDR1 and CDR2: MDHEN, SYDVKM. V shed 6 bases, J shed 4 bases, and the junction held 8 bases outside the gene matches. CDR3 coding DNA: TGTGCCAGCAGGAAAAGCGGGAGATGGTACGAGCAGTACTTC. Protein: CASRKSGRWYEQYF.

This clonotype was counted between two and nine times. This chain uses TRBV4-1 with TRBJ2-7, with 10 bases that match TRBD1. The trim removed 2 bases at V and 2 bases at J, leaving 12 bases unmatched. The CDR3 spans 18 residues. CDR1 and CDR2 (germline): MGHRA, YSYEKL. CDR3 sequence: CASSQSGQGNSPAYEQYF. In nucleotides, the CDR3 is TGCGCCAGCAGCCAATCGGGACAGGGGAACTCCCCCGCCTACGAGCAGTACTTC.

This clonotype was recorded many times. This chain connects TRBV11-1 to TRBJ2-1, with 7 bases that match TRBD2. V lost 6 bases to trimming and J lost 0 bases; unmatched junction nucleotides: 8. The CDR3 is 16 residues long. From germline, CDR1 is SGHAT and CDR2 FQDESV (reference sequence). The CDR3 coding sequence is TGTGCCAGCAGTATGGGGCTAGCGGCCTCCTACAATGAGCAGTTCTTC. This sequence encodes CASSMGLAASYNEQFF.

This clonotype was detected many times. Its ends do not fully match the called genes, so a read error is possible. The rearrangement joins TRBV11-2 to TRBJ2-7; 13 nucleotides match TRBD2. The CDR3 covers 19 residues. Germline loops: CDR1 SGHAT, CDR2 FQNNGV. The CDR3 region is CASRKRTSGSGPTSDEQYF. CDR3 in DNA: TGTGCCAGCCGGAAAAGGACTAGCGGGAGTGGCCCCACCTCCGACGAGCAGTACTTC.

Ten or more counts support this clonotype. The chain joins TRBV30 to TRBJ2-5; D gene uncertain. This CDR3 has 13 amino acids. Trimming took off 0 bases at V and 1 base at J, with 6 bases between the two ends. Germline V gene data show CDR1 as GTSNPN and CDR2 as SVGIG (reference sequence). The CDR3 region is CAWSVLFQETQYF. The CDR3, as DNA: TGTGCCTGGAGTGTACTCTTCCAAGAGACCCAGTACTTC. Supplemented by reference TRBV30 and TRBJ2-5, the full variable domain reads SQTIHQWPATLVQPVGSPLSLECTVEGTSNPNLYWYRQAAGRGLQLLFYSVGIGQISSEVPQNLSASRPQDRQFILSSKKLLLSDSGFYLCAWSVLFQETQYFGPGTRLLVL.

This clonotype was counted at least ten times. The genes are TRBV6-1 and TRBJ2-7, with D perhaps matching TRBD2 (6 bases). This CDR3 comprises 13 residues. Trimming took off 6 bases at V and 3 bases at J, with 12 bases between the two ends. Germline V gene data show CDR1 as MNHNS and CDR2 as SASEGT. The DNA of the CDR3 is TGTGCCAGCAGCCCCGTCGGGGGCTACGAGCAGTACTTC. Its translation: CASSPVGGYEQYF.

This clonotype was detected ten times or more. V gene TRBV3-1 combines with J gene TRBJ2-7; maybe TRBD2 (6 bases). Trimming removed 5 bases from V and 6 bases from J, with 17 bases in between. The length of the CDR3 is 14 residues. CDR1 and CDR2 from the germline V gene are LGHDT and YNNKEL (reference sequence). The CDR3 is CASSSRLEGFEQYF. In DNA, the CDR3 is TGTGCCAGCAGCTCTAGACTAGAAGGGTTCGAGCAGTACTTC.

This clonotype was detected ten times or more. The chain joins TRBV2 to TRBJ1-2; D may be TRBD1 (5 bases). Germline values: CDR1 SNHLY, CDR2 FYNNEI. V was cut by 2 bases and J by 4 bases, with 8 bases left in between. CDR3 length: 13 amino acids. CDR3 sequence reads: CASSERGTYGYTF. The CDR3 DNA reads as TGTGCCAGCAGTGAAAGGGGAACCTATGGCTACACCTTC.

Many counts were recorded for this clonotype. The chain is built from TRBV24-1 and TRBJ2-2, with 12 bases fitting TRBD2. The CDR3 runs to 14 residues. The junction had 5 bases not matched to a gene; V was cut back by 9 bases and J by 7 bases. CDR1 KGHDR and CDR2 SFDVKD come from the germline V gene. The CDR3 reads CATDGLAGNGELFF. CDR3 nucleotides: TGTGCCACCGACGGACTAGCGGGAAACGGGGAGCTGTTTTTT.

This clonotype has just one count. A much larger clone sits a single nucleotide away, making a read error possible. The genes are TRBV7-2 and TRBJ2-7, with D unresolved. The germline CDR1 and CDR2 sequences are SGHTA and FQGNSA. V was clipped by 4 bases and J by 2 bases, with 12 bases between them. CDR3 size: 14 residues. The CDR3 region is CASSWLTNPYEQYF. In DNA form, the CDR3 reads TGTGCCAGCAGCTGGTTGACAAATCCCTACGAGCAGTACTTC.

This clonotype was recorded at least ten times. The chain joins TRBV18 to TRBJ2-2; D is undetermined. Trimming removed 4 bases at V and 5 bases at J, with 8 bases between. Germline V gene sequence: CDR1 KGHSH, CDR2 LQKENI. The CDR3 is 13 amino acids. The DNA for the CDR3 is TGTGCCAGCTCACGTGATCGGACCGGGGAGCTGTTTTTT. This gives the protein CASSRDRTGELFF. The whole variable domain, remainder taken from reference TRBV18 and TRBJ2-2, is NAGVMQNPRHLVRRRGQEARLRCSPMKGHSHVYWYRQLPEEGLKFMVYLQKENIIDESGMPKERFSAEFPKEGPSILRIQQVVRGDSAAYFCASSRDRTGELFFGEGSRLTVL.